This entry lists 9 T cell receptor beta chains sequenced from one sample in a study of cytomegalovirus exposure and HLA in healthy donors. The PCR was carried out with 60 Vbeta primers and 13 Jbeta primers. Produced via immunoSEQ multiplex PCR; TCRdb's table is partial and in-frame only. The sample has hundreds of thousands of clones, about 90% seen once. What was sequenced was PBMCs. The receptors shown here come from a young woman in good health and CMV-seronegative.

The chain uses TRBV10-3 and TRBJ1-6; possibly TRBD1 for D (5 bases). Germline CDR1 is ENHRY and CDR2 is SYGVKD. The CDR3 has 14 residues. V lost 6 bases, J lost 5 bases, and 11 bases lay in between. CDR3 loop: CAIRGAAHNSPLHF. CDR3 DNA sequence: TGTGCCATCAGAGGGGCAGCACATAATTCACCCCTCCACTTT.

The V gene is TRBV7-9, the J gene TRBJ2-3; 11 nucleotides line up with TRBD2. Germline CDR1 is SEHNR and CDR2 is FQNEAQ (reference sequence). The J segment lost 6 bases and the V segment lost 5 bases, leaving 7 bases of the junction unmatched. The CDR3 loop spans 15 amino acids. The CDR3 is CASSLQLAGEDTQYF. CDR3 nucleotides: TGTGCCAGCAGCCTACAACTAGCGGGGGAGGATACGCAGTATTTT.

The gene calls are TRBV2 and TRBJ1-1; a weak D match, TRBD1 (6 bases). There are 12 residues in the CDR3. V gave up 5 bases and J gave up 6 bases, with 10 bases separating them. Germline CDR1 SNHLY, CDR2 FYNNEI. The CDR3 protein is CASSWDNPEAFF. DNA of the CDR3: TGTGCCAGCAGTTGGGACAACCCTGAAGCTTTCTTT.

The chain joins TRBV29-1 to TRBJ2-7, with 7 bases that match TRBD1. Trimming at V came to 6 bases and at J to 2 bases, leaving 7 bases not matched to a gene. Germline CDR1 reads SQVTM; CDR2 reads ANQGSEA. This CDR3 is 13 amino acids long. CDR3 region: CSVRRQGTYEQYF. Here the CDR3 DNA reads TGCAGCGTGAGGAGACAGGGAACCTACGAGCAGTACTTC.

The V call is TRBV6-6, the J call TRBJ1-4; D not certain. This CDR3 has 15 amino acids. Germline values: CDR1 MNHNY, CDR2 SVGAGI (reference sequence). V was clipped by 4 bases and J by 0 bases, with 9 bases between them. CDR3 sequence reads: CASSSSGATNEKLFF. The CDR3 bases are TGTGCCAGCAGTTCCTCCGGGGCAACTAATGAAAAACTGTTTTTT.

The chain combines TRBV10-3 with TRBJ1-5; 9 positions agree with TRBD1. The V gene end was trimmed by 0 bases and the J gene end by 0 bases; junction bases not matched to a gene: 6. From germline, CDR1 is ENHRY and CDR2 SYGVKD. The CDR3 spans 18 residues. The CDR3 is CAISESMGQGLSNQPQHF. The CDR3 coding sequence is TGTGCCATCAGTGAGTCGATGGGACAGGGCCTTAGCAATCAGCCCCAGCATTTT.

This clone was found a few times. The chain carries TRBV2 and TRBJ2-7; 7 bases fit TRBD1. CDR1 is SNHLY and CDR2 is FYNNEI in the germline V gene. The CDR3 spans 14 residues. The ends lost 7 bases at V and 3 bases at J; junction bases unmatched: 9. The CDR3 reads CASIEQGVIYEQYF. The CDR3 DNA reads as TGTGCCAGCATCGAGCAGGGGGTTATCTACGAGCAGTACTTC.

CDR3 sequence: CASRGVNRGEETQYF. Here the CDR3 DNA reads TGTGCCAGTAGGGGGGTTAACAGGGGCGAAGAGACCCAGTACTTC. The chain employs TRBV19 and TRBJ2-5; 7 bases are a match to TRBD1. With 6 bases clipped from V and 3 bases from J, the junction kept 10 bases outside the gene matches. Per the germline V gene, CDR1 is LNHDA and CDR2 is SQIVND (reference sequence). There are 15 residues in the CDR3.

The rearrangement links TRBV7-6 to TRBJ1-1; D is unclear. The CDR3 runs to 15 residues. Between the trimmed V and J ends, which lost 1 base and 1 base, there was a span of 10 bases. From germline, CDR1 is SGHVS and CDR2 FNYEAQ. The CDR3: CASSLDWGANTEAFF. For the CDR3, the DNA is TGTGCCAGCAGCTTAGATTGGGGAGCGAACACTGAAGCTTTCTTT.